A selection of T cell receptor beta chains follows, all from one sample in a study of cytomegalovirus exposure and HLA in healthy donors. Sequencing was performed with immunoSEQ multiplex PCR; in TCRdb, only in-frame clones are kept and a portion is missing. In the table there are around 100,000 clones, about 77% of which are singletons. Sequenced material: PBMCs. The receptors originated from a woman between 50 and 59 years old in good health and CMV-seropositive. Both conserved end residues are part of each CDR3. The D gene is left open where the match is weak. Expanded clones get a size class; other rows say once, few or many, or leave the size out.

V	D	J	size	CDR3	DNA
TRBV7-9	NA	TRBJ2-6	NA	CASSPGGTVGANVLTF	TGTGCCAGCAGCCCGGGGGGGACAGTTGGGGCCAACGTCCTGACTTTC
TRBV7-6	NA	TRBJ1-2	NA	CASSSNGQGIYGYTF	TGTGCCAGCAGCTCCAATGGGCAGGGGATCTATGGCTACACCTTC
TRBV7-9	TRBD1	TRBJ2-4	NA	CSSSLGGSAVAKNIQYF	TGTTCCAGCAGCTTAGGGGGCAGCGCTGTAGCCAAAAACATTCAGTACTTC
TRBV9	TRBD1	TRBJ1-1	NA	CASSRGQGAGAFF	TGTGCCAGCAGCCGGGGACAGGGGGCCGGAGCTTTCTTT
TRBV27	TRBD2	TRBJ2-1	once	CASSRLAGNAEQFF	TGTGCCAGCAGCCGACTAGCGGGAAACGCTGAGCAGTTCTTC
TRBV10-3	TRBD2	TRBJ2-5	once	CAISESTAGVETQYF	TGTGCCATCAGTGAGTCTACAGCGGGAGTGGAGACCCAGTACTTC
TRBV27	NA	TRBJ1-5	NA	CASSLRSNQPQHF	TGTGCCAGCAGTTTACGTAGCAATCAGCCCCAGCATTTT
TRBV19	TRBD2	TRBJ2-7	once	CASSPSSGDYSYEQYF	TGTGCCAGTAGTCCCTCTTCCGGGGACTACTCCTACGAGCAGTACTTC
TRBV2	TRBD1	TRBJ1-2	NA	CASSVGQGLYGYTF	TGTGCCAGCAGTGTTGGACAGGGGCTCTATGGCTACACCTTC
TRBV5-1	NA	TRBJ1-1	NA	CASSNGLMRSTEAFF	TGCGCCAGCAGCAACGGACTTATGAGGAGCACTGAAGCTTTCTTT
TRBV5-3	NA	TRBJ1-3	few	CARSLSRGDSSGNTIYF	TGTGCCAGAAGCTTGAGCAGGGGCGATAGCTCTGGAAACACCATATATTTT
TRBV6-5	TRBD1	TRBJ1-1	few	CASRDRGNTEAFF	TGTGCCAGCAGAGACAGGGGAAACACTGAAGCTTTCTTT